The TCR beta chain under discussion was sequenced for a study of blood T cell repertoires in COVID-19. For the study at large: Material from acute and convalescent COVID-19 was sourced from the United States, Italy and Spain. In each case, the material was cDNA or gDNA derived from T cells, B-cell-depleted T cells, or PBMCs.

As handled by the study authors: Reference gene primer amplification in the assay estimated nucleated cell counts. The protocol was immunoSEQ multiplex PCR, while the TCRdb copy is restricted to in-frame clones and leaves out a portion. Clone size and the V and J calls come from that table; the DNA yielded D and trimming. Here the sample spans about 140,000 clones, around 88% being singletons. This clone was seen a handful of times. The junction had 9 bases not matched to a gene; V was cut back by 0 bases and J by 5 bases. The V gene's germline CDR1 is LGHDT and CDR2 YNNKEL (reference sequence). This CDR3 has 16 residues.

This TCR derives from a woman aged 55-69 years with acute or convalescent COVID-19. The genes are TRBV3-1 (or the pseudogene TRBV3-2) and TRBJ1-2; the match to TRBD1 covers 7 bases. The sequenced sample consisted of peripheral blood. The CDR3 nucleotides read TGTGCCAGCAGCCAAGACACACAGACGGGACAGTATGGCTACACCTTC. The encoded protein is CASSQDTQTGQYGYTF.